The rows below give T cell receptor beta chains drawn from one sample of a study of cytomegalovirus exposure and HLA in healthy donors. The table came from immunoSEQ multiplex PCR; TCRdb's copy has only in-frame clones and leaves some out. The sample lists roughly 150,000 clones, 64% occurring once. Sequencing was done on a sample of PBMCs. The receptors originated from a woman in her 30s in good health and CMV-seropositive. CDR3s include the opening cysteine and the closing phenylalanine or tryptophan. The D gene is left open where the match is weak. Part of the rows lack a size; the others show once, few, many or a class for expanded clones.

CDR3aa: CASIIRGINTEAFF
d_gene: -
v_gene: TRBV6-6
abundance: many
j_gene: TRBJ1-1

CDR3aa: CASTAGTGVHEQYF
d_gene: TRBD1
v_gene: TRBV2
abundance: -
j_gene: TRBJ2-7

CDR3aa: CATSPPTANTEAFF
d_gene: -
v_gene: TRBV15
abundance: few
j_gene: TRBJ1-1

CDR3aa: CASSLAGGFYEQYF
d_gene: -
v_gene: TRBV13
abundance: -
j_gene: TRBJ2-7

CDR3aa: CASSQEPHRGDTQYF
d_gene: TRBD1
v_gene: TRBV4-1
abundance: -
j_gene: TRBJ2-3

CDR3aa: CASSQGRAWGPGNEQFF
d_gene: -
v_gene: TRBV4-1
abundance: -
j_gene: TRBJ2-1

CDR3aa: CASSILGGDTEAFF
d_gene: -
v_gene: TRBV7-8
abundance: -
j_gene: TRBJ1-1

CDR3aa: CASSLGGGSYNEQFF
d_gene: TRBD2
v_gene: TRBV7-3
abundance: -
j_gene: TRBJ2-1

CDR3aa: CASKQGNQPQHF
d_gene: -
v_gene: TRBV19
abundance: -
j_gene: TRBJ1-5

CDR3aa: CASGGDTEAFF
d_gene: -
v_gene: TRBV19
abundance: -
j_gene: TRBJ1-1

CDR3aa: CASSLPGSGGRETQYF
d_gene: TRBD1
v_gene: TRBV7-9
abundance: -
j_gene: TRBJ2-5

CDR3aa: CASSPLTGEAGPQETQYF
d_gene: TRBD1
v_gene: TRBV5-1
abundance: -
j_gene: TRBJ2-5

CDR3aa: CASRRQEQTEAFF
d_gene: -
v_gene: TRBV6-5
abundance: few
j_gene: TRBJ1-1

CDR3aa: CASSSDRRTSASYNEQFF
d_gene: TRBD2
v_gene: TRBV28
abundance: few
j_gene: TRBJ2-1

CDR3aa: CASSPGVRTGAEKLFF
d_gene: TRBD1
v_gene: TRBV5-1
abundance: -
j_gene: TRBJ1-4

CDR3aa: CASSRGQAAGNTIYF
d_gene: TRBD1
v_gene: TRBV4-1
abundance: -
j_gene: TRBJ1-3

CDR3aa: CSVVKQVSYEQYF
d_gene: -
v_gene: TRBV29-1
abundance: -
j_gene: TRBJ2-7

CDR3aa: CSARSADTQYF
d_gene: -
v_gene: TRBV20-1
abundance: -
j_gene: TRBJ2-3

CDR3aa: CASSLRYGYEQYF
d_gene: -
v_gene: TRBV27
abundance: -
j_gene: TRBJ2-7

CDR3aa: CASSRPGAVSNEQFF
d_gene: -
v_gene: TRBV19
abundance: -
j_gene: TRBJ2-1

CDR3aa: CAIGTGGRGGYGYTF
d_gene: TRBD1
v_gene: TRBV10-3
abundance: -
j_gene: TRBJ1-2

CDR3aa: CASSSYGGGAAREQYF
d_gene: TRBD2
v_gene: TRBV18
abundance: -
j_gene: TRBJ2-7

CDR3aa: CSVESGLAGMVTDTQYF
d_gene: TRBD2
v_gene: TRBV29-1
abundance: once
j_gene: TRBJ2-3

CDR3aa: CASSLSGEKLFF
d_gene: -
v_gene: TRBV7-8
abundance: -
j_gene: TRBJ1-4

CDR3aa: CASSPQDVGTGDTQYF
d_gene: -
v_gene: TRBV7-9
abundance: few
j_gene: TRBJ2-3

CDR3aa: CASLYVGGTEAFF
d_gene: -
v_gene: TRBV5-6
abundance: -
j_gene: TRBJ1-1

CDR3aa: CSVRLAGRYTDTQYF
d_gene: TRBD2
v_gene: TRBV29-1
abundance: -
j_gene: TRBJ2-3

CDR3aa: CASSFMAQGEQAFF
d_gene: TRBD1
v_gene: TRBV5-6
abundance: few
j_gene: TRBJ1-1

CDR3aa: CASGRLTRDTGELFF
d_gene: -
v_gene: TRBV27
abundance: -
j_gene: TRBJ2-2

CDR3aa: CASRTGGSQYEQYF
d_gene: -
v_gene: TRBV6-6
abundance: -
j_gene: TRBJ2-7